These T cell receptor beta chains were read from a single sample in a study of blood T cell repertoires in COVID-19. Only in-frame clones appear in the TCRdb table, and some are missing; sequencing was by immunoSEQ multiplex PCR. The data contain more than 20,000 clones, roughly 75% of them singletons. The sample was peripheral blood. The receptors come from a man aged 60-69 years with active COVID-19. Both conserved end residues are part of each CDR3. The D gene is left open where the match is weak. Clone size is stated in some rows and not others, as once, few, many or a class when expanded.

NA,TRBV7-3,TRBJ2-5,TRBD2,TGTGCCAGCATGAGGGAGGGAGAAGAGACCCAGTACTTC,CASMREGEETQYF
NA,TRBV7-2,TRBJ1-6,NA,TGTGCCAGCAGCTTAACAACAGGCATAGATTCACCCCTCCACTTT,CASSLTTGIDSPLHF
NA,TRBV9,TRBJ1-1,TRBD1,TGTGCCAGCAGCGTAGGCTCGCGGACAGGGGGAAAGGACACTGAAGCTTTCTTT,CASSVGSRTGGKDTEAFF
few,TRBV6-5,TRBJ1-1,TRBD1,TGTGCCAGCAGAAAACAGGGGGTCTGGACTGAAGCTTTCTTT,CASRKQGVWTEAFF
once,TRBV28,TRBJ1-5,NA,TGTGCCAGCAGTTTAGACCCAAGGCCTAGTCAGCCCCAGCATTTT,CASSLDPRPSQPQHF
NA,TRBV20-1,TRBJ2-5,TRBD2,TGCAGTGCTAGTAATCGCCTGACTAGCGGGAGATATAGGGCTAGGGAGACCCAGTACTTC,CSASNRLTSGRYRARETQYF
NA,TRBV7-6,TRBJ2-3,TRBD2,TGTGCCAGCAGCTTACTAGCGGGAGCAGATACGCAGTATTTT,CASSLLAGADTQYF
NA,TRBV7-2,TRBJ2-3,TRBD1,TGTGCCAGCAGCTTATCGGACAGGTCCACAGATACGCAGTATTTT,CASSLSDRSTDTQYF
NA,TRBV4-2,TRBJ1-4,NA,TGTGCCAGCAGCCAAGATAGGGACGGGGGTAATGAAAAACTGTTTTTT,CASSQDRDGGNEKLFF
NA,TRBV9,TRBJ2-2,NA,TGTGCCAGCAGCGCAACTGACACCGTCGGTACCGGGGAGCTGTTTTTT,CASSATDTVGTGELFF
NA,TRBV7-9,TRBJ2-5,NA,TGTGCCAGCAGCCTATCTCCGACAGTTAGGTCAGAGACCCAGTACTTC,CASSLSPTVRSETQYF
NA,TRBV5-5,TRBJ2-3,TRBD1,TGTGCCAGCAGCTTGGAGCCGGGACAGGGGATTGCAGATACGCAGTATTTT,CASSLEPGQGIADTQYF
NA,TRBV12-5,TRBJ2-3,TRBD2,TGTGCTAGTGGTCCTGCCCCGGGGTCAGCGGGGAAGCCAGATACGCAGTATTTT,CASGPAPGSAGKPDTQYF
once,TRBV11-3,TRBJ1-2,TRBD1,TGTGCCAGCAGCACAGGGGGTGGGTATGGCTACACCTTC,CASSTGGGYGYTF
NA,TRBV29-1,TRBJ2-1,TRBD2,TGCAGCGTTGATGGGACTAGTGATGAGCAGTTCTTC,CSVDGTSDEQFF